Listed here are 23 T cell receptor beta chains from one sample, sequenced in a study of monozygotic twins with inflammatory bowel disease. TCRdb reworked the 5' RACE reads into one entry per CDR3 protein, no DNA. The sample spans 350,000 to 400,000 distinct CDR3 sequences; the ten largest clones claim 2.6%. Input material: blood. The source is a human donor with ulcerative colitis or Crohn's disease, or a healthy co-twin of an affected twin (not recorded which).

The chain is built from TRBV5-1 and TRBJ2-3. The CDR3 has 15 amino acids. Germline CDR1 is SGHRS and CDR2 is YFSETQ. The CDR3 sequence: CASSFPAAGTDTQYF. The complete variable domain, with remaining parts taken from reference TRBV5-1 and TRBJ2-3, reads KAGVTQTPRYLIKTRGQQVTLSCSPISGHRSVSWYQQTPGQGLQFLFEYFSETQRNKGNFPGRFSGRQFSNSRSEMNVSTLELGDSALYLCASSFPAAGTDTQYFGPGTRLTVL.

The chain employs TRBV27 and TRBJ1-5; the TCRdb call, TRBD1, lacks DNA for checking. The CDR3 runs 15 residues. Looked up from germline, CDR1 is MNHEY and CDR2 is SMNVEV (reference sequence). CDR3: CASSRSTVGTQPQHF.

The rearrangement uses TRBV5-1 and TRBJ1-4; lacking DNA, the TRBD1 call made by TCRdb goes unchecked. Looked up from germline, CDR1 is SGHRS and CDR2 is YFSETQ. The CDR3 contains 15 residues. CDR3 sequence reads: CASSLSTRENEKLFF.

The chain links TRBV20-1 to TRBJ2-1; the TCRdb D gene call, TRBD1, has no DNA to confirm it. The CDR3 totals 13 residues. CDR1 and CDR2 (germline): DFQATT, SNEGSKA (reference sequence). Here the CDR3 reads CSVKDRWNDEQFF.

This chain joins TRBV5-1 and TRBJ2-1; TCRdb's assignment of TRBD1 cannot be checked, as there is no DNA. The CDR3 contains 14 residues. Looked up from germline, CDR1 is SGHRS and CDR2 is YFSETQ. CDR3 loop: CASSLGGDVDEQFF.

The chain has TRBV19 and TRBJ2-2; TCRdb returns TRBD2, unconfirmable since there is no DNA. CDR3 length: 15 amino acids. The V gene's germline CDR1 is LNHDA and CDR2 SQIVND (reference sequence). CDR3 region: CASSILRGGPGELFF.

The chain employs TRBV2 and TRBJ2-3; without DNA, the TCRdb call of TRBD2 cannot be checked. CDR1 and CDR2 from the germline V gene are SNHLY and FYNNEI. The CDR3 length is 18 residues. This CDR3 reads CAVPLLLAGIPITDTQYF.

The CDR3 spells CASSFSGVDIEQYF. The chain uses TRBV5-1 and TRBJ2-7; TCRdb reports TRBD1, a call that lacks DNA to check it against. The germline V gene encodes CDR1 SGHRS and CDR2 YFSETQ. The CDR3 contains 14 residues.

V gene TRBV20-1 combines with J gene TRBJ2-5; the TCRdb D gene call, TRBD1, has no DNA to confirm it. The CDR3 runs 14 residues. The germline gives CDR1 DFQATT, CDR2 SNEGSKA (reference sequence). CDR3 amino acids: CSAQGRTVKETQYF.

The CDR3 here is CASSLGITTPNTEAFF. The rearrangement links TRBV5-5 to TRBJ1-1. The CDR3 is made up of 16 amino acids. Per the germline V gene, CDR1 is SGHKS and CDR2 is YYEKEE (reference sequence).

V is TRBV6-2 or TRBV6-3 and J is TRBJ2-1; TCRdb selects TRBD1, and the lack of DNA leaves this call unchecked. Germline assignment: CDR1 MNHEY and CDR2 SVGEGT. This CDR3 has 17 amino acids. CDR3 amino acids: CASSYRGQEGSYNEQFF.

The chain carries TRBV14 and TRBJ1-1; without DNA, the TCRdb call of TRBD1 cannot be checked. This CDR3 contains 14 residues. Germline V gene sequence: CDR1 SGHDN, CDR2 FVKESK. The CDR3 loop is CASSQETGDTEAFF.

The CDR3 loop reads CATSDGTGGSHYEQYF. The rearrangement uses TRBV24-1 and TRBJ2-7; as DNA is missing, the TRBD1 call by TCRdb cannot be tested. The CDR3 is 16 amino acids. Per the germline V gene, CDR1 is KGHDR and CDR2 is SFDVKD.

The chain couples TRBV11-2 to TRBJ2-1; the D gene TCRdb calls, TRBD1, cannot be checked with no DNA. Germline-derived CDR1 and CDR2 are SGHAT and FQNNGV. The CDR3 is 17 amino acids. CDR3 sequence reads: CASSLTSRRARYNEQFF.

The rearrangement uses TRBV7-9 and TRBJ2-5; TCRdb picks TRBD1, but there is no DNA to check that call. CDR1 and CDR2 (germline): SEHNR, FQNEAQ (reference sequence). The CDR3 has 14 residues. CDR3 sequence: CASLKTGPQETQYF.

J is TRBJ1-1 and V is TRBV25-1; lacking DNA, the TRBD1 call made by TCRdb goes unchecked. The CDR3 totals 16 residues. CDR1 and CDR2 (germline): MGHDK, SYGVNS. This CDR3 reads CASSGWDRGRRTEAFF.

This chain connects TRBV19 to TRBJ2-7; lacking DNA, the TRBD1 call made by TCRdb goes unchecked. Germline assignment: CDR1 LNHDA and CDR2 SQIVND (reference sequence). The CDR3 covers 14 residues. The CDR3 loop is CASSKDRDLNEQYF.

The genes are TRBV29-1 and TRBJ1-2; TCRdb gives TRBD1 as the D gene, but with no DNA this cannot be confirmed. This CDR3 has 14 amino acids. The germline V gene has CDR1 SQVTM and CDR2 ANQGSEA. The CDR3 loop reads CSVELTGEYIGYTF.

V gene TRBV7-2 combines with J gene TRBJ1-1. CDR1 is SGHTA and CDR2 is FQGNSA in the germline V gene. The CDR3 is 15 residues long. Here the CDR3 reads CASSLALGQNTEAFF. The variable domain in full, completed from reference TRBV7-2 and TRBJ1-1, reads GAGVSQSPSNKVTEKGKDVELRCDPISGHTALYWYRQSLGQGLEFLIYFQGNSAPDKSGLPSDRFSAERTGGSVSTLTIQRTQQEDSAVYLCASSLALGQNTEAFFGQGTRLTVV.

J is TRBJ2-3 and V is TRBV5-1; TCRdb names TRBD1, which stays unverified in the absence of DNA. The CDR3 extends over 15 amino acids. In germline, CDR1 is SGHRS, CDR2 YFSETQ. This chain's CDR3 is CASKDPRQSTDTQYF.

The rearrangement links TRBV19 to TRBJ1-5; no DNA is available, so the TRBD1 call from TCRdb remains unchecked. The CDR3 is 15 amino acids. Germline V gene sequence: CDR1 LNHDA, CDR2 SQIVND (reference sequence). The CDR3 protein is CASSKQGYSNQPQHF.

The genes are TRBV5-6 and TRBJ2-5; absent DNA, TCRdb's TRBD1 call cannot be checked. CDR3 size: 15 residues. Looked up from germline, CDR1 is SGHDT and CDR2 is YYEEEE. The CDR3 region is CASSLEVVQGETQYF.

The V call is TRBV10-3, the J call TRBJ1-5; the D gene TCRdb calls, TRBD1, cannot be checked with no DNA. Per the germline V gene, CDR1 is ENHRY and CDR2 is SYGVKD. The CDR3 runs to 17 residues. The CDR3 spells CAISGDRGDRGNQPQHF.